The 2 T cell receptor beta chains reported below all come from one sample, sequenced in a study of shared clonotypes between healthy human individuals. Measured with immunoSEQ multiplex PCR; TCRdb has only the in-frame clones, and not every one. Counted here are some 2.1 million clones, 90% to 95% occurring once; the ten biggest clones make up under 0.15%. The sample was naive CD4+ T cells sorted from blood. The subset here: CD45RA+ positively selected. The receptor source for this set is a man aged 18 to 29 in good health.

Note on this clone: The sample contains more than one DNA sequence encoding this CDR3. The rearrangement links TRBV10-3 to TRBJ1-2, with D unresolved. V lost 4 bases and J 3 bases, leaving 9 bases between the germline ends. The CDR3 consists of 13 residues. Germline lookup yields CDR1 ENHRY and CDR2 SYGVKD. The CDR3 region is CAISAEGDYGYTF. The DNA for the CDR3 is TGTGCCATCAGTGCCGAGGGAGACTATGGCTACACCTTC.

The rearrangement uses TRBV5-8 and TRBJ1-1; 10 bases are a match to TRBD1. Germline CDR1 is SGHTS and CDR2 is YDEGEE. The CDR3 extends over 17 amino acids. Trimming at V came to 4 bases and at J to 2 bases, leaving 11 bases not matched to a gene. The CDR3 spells CASSPEDRGFSNTEAFF. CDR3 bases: TGTGCCAGCAGCCCAGAGGACAGGGGGTTTAGTAACACTGAAGCTTTCTTT.